The 32 T cell receptor beta chains below all came from one sample that was sequenced in a study of T cells in Graves' hyperthyroidism and ophthalmopathy. Amplified TCR beta CDR3 regions derived from RNA transcripts. The TCR CDR3 was amplified in a first-round RT-PCR using the HTBI primer set. TCRdb reprocessed the multiplex PCR reads with MiXCR, giving one entry per CDR3 protein. The sample yields over 300,000 distinct CDR3 sequences, roughly 13% seen once. The sequencing sample was made of blood. The receptor source for this set is a woman in her thirties or forties with Graves' ophthalmopathy.

This clonotype was counted many times. The chain is built from TRBV2 and TRBJ2-7; a possible D gene is TRBD2 (5 bases). Germline lookup yields CDR1 SNHLY and CDR2 FYNNEI. CDR3 length: 15 amino acids. The V and J ends lost 7 bases and 3 bases respectively, with 19 bases between them. CDR3: CASIEVRGRDYEQYF. The DNA of the CDR3 is TGTGCCAGCATAGAGGTCCGGGGAAGGGACTACGAGCAGTACTTC.

This clonotype occurred many times. The chain uses TRBV11-2 and TRBJ2-1; TRBD2 matches at 8 bases. Germline V gene lookup returns CDR1 SGHAT and CDR2 FQNNGV. CDR3 length: 16 residues. The V gene end was trimmed by 3 bases and the J gene end by 5 bases; junction bases not matched to a gene: 9. The CDR3 spells CASSFVSGKSNNEQFF. The CDR3 DNA sequence: TGTGCCAGCAGCTTCGTTAGCGGGAAAAGCAACAATGAGCAGTTCTTC.

Ten or more counts support this clonotype. The rearrangement links TRBV6-1 to TRBJ1-2; D is perhaps TRBD1 (5 bases). This CDR3 spans 14 amino acids. The germline gives CDR1 MNHNS, CDR2 SASEGT. With 2 bases removed from V and 4 bases from J, the gap between germline ends came to 11 bases. CDR3 amino acids: CASSERRQIYGYTF. The CDR3, as DNA: TGTGCCAGCAGTGAAAGAAGACAGATCTATGGCTACACCTTC.

This clonotype was seen more than once but under ten times. This rearrangement joins TRBV7-2 to TRBJ2-6, with a tentative D call TRBD2 (5 bases). This CDR3 contains 20 residues. V shed 1 base and J shed 0 bases, with 19 bases lying between them. Germline V gene sequence: CDR1 SGHTA, CDR2 FQGNSA. CDR3 DNA sequence: TGTGCCAGCAGCTTAGTTCTTAGGAGGACTCTCAACTCTGGGGCCAACGTCCTGACTTTC. Protein: CASSLVLRRTLNSGANVLTF.

This clonotype was seen ten or more times. The V call is TRBV7-8, the J call TRBJ2-4; 7 positions agree with TRBD2. Trimming took 1 base from V and 2 from J; bases not matched to a gene: 11. CDR1 SGHVS and CDR2 FQNEAQ come from the germline V gene. The CDR3 runs 18 residues. The CDR3 DNA sequence: TGTGCCAGCAGCTTAGGGCGGGTTGCGGGAGAAACCAAAAACATTCAGTACTTC. As protein: CASSLGRVAGETKNIQYF.

This clonotype was recorded many times. The V gene is TRBV6-2 or TRBV6-3, the J gene TRBJ1-3; 8 bases match TRBD1. CDR1 and CDR2 (germline): MNHEY, SVGEGT. The CDR3 has 16 amino acids. Unmatched junction bases numbered 3, after V lost 0 bases and J lost 2 bases. The CDR3 DNA reads TGTGCCAGCAGTTACTCCCGGACAGGGCCTGGAAACACCATATATTTT. Protein: CASSYSRTGPGNTIYF.

This clonotype was observed many times. J is TRBJ1-1 and V is TRBV18; no definite D call. The V gene lost 3 bases and the J gene lost 0 bases, with 14 bases spanning the gap. Germline V gene data show CDR1 as KGHSH and CDR2 as LQKENI. The CDR3 spans 16 residues. The CDR3 is CASSPTPTSLNTEAFF. CDR3 bases: TGTGCCAGCTCACCCACACCGACAAGCCTGAACACTGAAGCTTTCTTT.

At least ten counts were recorded for this clonotype. This chain uses TRBV20-1 with TRBJ1-4; 9 bases are shared with TRBD1. CDR1 is DFQATT and CDR2 is SNEGSKA in the germline V gene (reference sequence). The CDR3 has 13 residues. With 0 bases clipped from V and 11 bases from J, the junction kept 4 bases outside the gene matches. The CDR3 DNA follows: TGCAGTGCTAGAGATGGGGACAGGGATAAACTGTTTTTT. Translated: CSARDGDRDKLFF.

This clonotype was found many times. The chain joins TRBV15 to TRBJ1-2, with a possible D match to TRBD1 (5 bases). Trimming removed 3 bases at V and 4 bases at J, with 21 bases between. Germline assignment: CDR1 LNHNV and CDR2 YYDKDF (reference sequence). This CDR3 region has 17 residues. This CDR3 reads CATSSLNRGGSIYGYTF. The CDR3 bases are TGTGCCACCAGCAGCCTCAACCGGGGGGGATCGATCTATGGCTACACCTTC.

This clonotype appeared many times. This chain uses TRBV2 with TRBJ2-1; 9 bases match TRBD2. Germline CDR1 is SNHLY and CDR2 is FYNNEI. With V trimmed by 8 bases and J by 4 bases, 9 bases remained unmatched. The CDR3 is 15 residues long. CDR3 sequence (DNA): TGTGCCAGCTCCAGGGATAGCGGGGGATACAATGAGCAGTTCTTC. Residues: CASSRDSGGYNEQFF.

Concerning this clonotype itself: Germline is not matched at one junction end, which may reflect a read error. The chain couples TRBV28 to TRBJ2-7; 11 positions agree with TRBD2. The germline CDR1 and CDR2 sequences are MDHEN and SYDVKM. There are 16 residues in the CDR3. The CDR3 reads CASSYLAGGPAYGQYF. DNA of the CDR3: TGTGCCAGCAGCTATTTAGCGGGAGGGCCAGCGTACGGGCAGTACTTC. Full variable domain (rest looked up from reference TRBV28 and TRBJ2-7): DVKVTQSSRYLVKRTGEKVFLECVQDMDHENMFWYRQDPGLGLRLIYFSYDVKMKEKGDIPEGYSVSREKKERFSLILESASTNQTSMYLCASSYLAGGPAYGQYFGPGTRLTVT.

This clonotype was seen many times. V and J are TRBV7-8 and TRBJ1-3; D ambiguous. The germline V gene has CDR1 SGHVS and CDR2 FQNEAQ. The germline V and J ends were trimmed by 3 bases and 0 bases, with 9 bases remaining between them. The CDR3 sequence is 15 residues long. The CDR3 DNA reads TGTGCCAGCAGCTTGACCCTCACCTCTGGAAACACCATATATTTT. Protein product: CASSLTLTSGNTIYF.

This clonotype was found many times. The chain couples TRBV5-1 to TRBJ2-7; no reliable D call. The CDR3 is made up of 16 amino acids. Germline CDR1 is SGHRS and CDR2 is YFSETQ. Trimming left V 1 base short and J 2 bases short, with 16 bases between. The CDR3 nucleotides read TGCGCCAGCAGCTTGTCTAGAGCAGGCCAGCCCTACGAGCAGTACTTC. Translating gives CASSLSRAGQPYEQYF. The full variable domain, rest sourced from reference TRBV5-1 and TRBJ2-7, is KAGVTQTPRYLIKTRGQQVTLSCSPISGHRSVSWYQQTPGQGLQFLFEYFSETQRNKGNFPGRFSGRQFSNSRSEMNVSTLELGDSALYLCASSLSRAGQPYEQYFGPGTRLTVT.

This clonotype was picked up many times. The rearrangement joins TRBV7-2 to TRBJ2-7; no definite D call. CDR1 and CDR2 (germline): SGHTA, FQGNSA. The CDR3 sequence is 13 residues long. Trimming stripped 1 base from V and 4 bases from J, with 8 bases between. The CDR3 loop is CASSLGVLYEQYF. The CDR3 DNA is TGTGCCAGCAGCTTAGGGGTGTTGTACGAGCAGTACTTC.

V is TRBV7-9 and J is TRBJ2-3, with D perhaps matching TRBD1 or TRBD2 (6 bases each). The ends were cut back, 8 bases at V and 2 bases at J, with 11 bases in the middle. This CDR3 has 13 amino acids. Germline CDR1 is SEHNR and CDR2 is FQNEAQ (reference sequence). The CDR3 DNA is TGTGCCAGCGAGGGGGGAAACACAGATACGCAGTATTTT. Its protein is CASEGGNTDTQYF.

J is TRBJ1-3 and V is TRBV5-5; 7 positions agree with TRBD1. The length of the CDR3 is 14 residues. With 3 bases clipped from V and 4 bases from J, the junction kept 4 bases outside the gene matches. Germline assignment: CDR1 SGHKS and CDR2 YYEKEE (reference sequence). This CDR3 is CASSSTGSGNTIYF. The CDR3 nucleotides read TGTGCCAGCAGCTCGACAGGGTCCGGAAACACCATATATTTT.

The table lists this clonotype with a few counts. The CDR3 ends on some other residue instead of the conserved phenylalanine or tryptophan, so this is likely a read error. This chain connects TRBV12-3 or TRBV12-4 to TRBJ1-2; 12 bases align to TRBD1. The CDR3 runs to 16 residues. Losses at the gene ends were 1 base for V and 4 bases for J; bases not matched to a gene: 4. CDR3 sequence: CASSLDGTGGAYGYTL. The DNA for the CDR3 is TGTGCCAGCAGTTTAGACGGGACAGGGGGCGCCTATGGCTACACCCTC.

This clonotype was detected ten times or more. The rearrangement links TRBV2 to TRBJ2-5, with 7 bases lining up with TRBD1. Germline V gene data show CDR1 as SNHLY and CDR2 as FYNNEI. The CDR3 has 16 amino acids. V lost 3 bases and J lost 0; bases outside the gene matches: 7. CDR3 loop: CASSEINDRDQETQYF. CDR3 DNA: TGTGCCAGCAGTGAGATCAACGACAGGGACCAAGAGACCCAGTACTTC. The whole variable domain, filled in from reference TRBV2 and TRBJ2-5, reads EPEVTQTPSHQVTQMGQEVILRCVPISNHLYFYWYRQILGQKVEFLVSFYNNEISEKSEIFDDQFSVERPDGSNFTLKIRSTKLEDSAMYFCASSEINDRDQETQYFGPGTRLLVL.

This chain links TRBV29-1 with TRBJ2-5, with D tentatively TRBD1 (5 bases). This CDR3 has 14 amino acids. Trimming took 0 bases from V and 7 from J, leaving 15 bases between them. Germline V gives CDR1 SQVTM, CDR2 ANQGSEA. CDR3 region: CSVEDRQSYGTQYF. The CDR3 DNA reads TGCAGCGTTGAAGATCGACAGAGCTATGGGACCCAGTACTTC.

This clonotype has ten or more counts. The chain links TRBV12-3 or TRBV12-4 to TRBJ1-5; 12 positions agree with TRBD1. The CDR3 runs 15 residues. Trimming took 9 bases from V and 4 from J; bases not matched to a gene: 7. CDR3 DNA sequence: TGTGCCAGTGGCGGGGACAGGGGGCTGAATCAGCCCCAGCATTTT. As protein: CASGGDRGLNQPQHF.

The chain carries TRBV20-1 and TRBJ1-1; tentatively, D is TRBD1 (6 bases). Trimming removed 7 bases from V and 6 bases from J, with 18 bases in between. In germline, CDR1 is DFQATT, CDR2 SNEGSKA (reference sequence). CDR3 size: 13 residues. The CDR3 DNA follows: TGCAGTGGAATACCCGGGGGCAGCTCTGAAGCTTTCTTT. Translation gives CSGIPGGSSEAFF.

The V call is TRBV7-2, the J call TRBJ2-7; D remains ambiguous. Germline V lookup: CDR1 SGHTA, CDR2 FQGNSA. This CDR3 region has 17 residues. V was shortened by 0 bases and J by 3 bases, with 18 bases between the two germline ends. The CDR3, as DNA: TGTGCCAGCAGCTTAGCGCAATCTACGGCTCCCCACTACGAGCAGTACTTC. It codes for CASSLAQSTAPHYEQYF.

The genes are TRBV7-8 and TRBJ2-3; no reliable D call. V was pared by 5 bases and J by 2 bases, with 17 bases between. CDR3 length: 16 amino acids. Germline CDR1 and CDR2: SGHVS and FQNEAQ. This CDR3 reads CASSRTADRFTDTQYF. The CDR3 DNA reads TGTGCCAGCAGCAGGACCGCCGACCGATTCACAGATACGCAGTATTTT. The entire variable domain, with the rest obtained from reference TRBV7-8 and TRBJ2-3, is as follows: GAGVSQSPRYKVAKRGQDVALRCDPISGHVSLFWYQQALGQGPEFLTYFQNEAQLDKSGLPSDRFFAERPEGSVSTLKIQRTQQEDSAVYLCASSRTADRFTDTQYFGPGTRLTVL.

This clonotype appeared a few times. The chain has TRBV6-1 and TRBJ2-5; D not resolved. The V end was cut by 0 bases, the J end by 0 bases, with 8 bases between. The CDR3 is 15 amino acids. Looked up from germline, CDR1 is MNHNS and CDR2 is SASEGT. CDR3 loop: CASSEAQNYQETQYF. CDR3 bases: TGTGCCAGCAGTGAAGCGCAAAACTACCAAGAGACCCAGTACTTC.

The rearrangement joins TRBV7-9 to TRBJ2-7, with D perhaps TRBD1 (6 bases). CDR3 length: 13 amino acids. V was shortened by 1 base and J by 6 bases, with 10 bases between the two germline ends. Looked up from germline, CDR1 is SEHNR and CDR2 is FQNEAQ (reference sequence). CDR3 region: CASSLDRAAEQYF. As DNA, the CDR3 is TGTGCCAGCAGCTTAGACAGGGCGGCCGAGCAGTACTTC. Full variable domain (outside the CDR3, taken from reference TRBV7-9 and TRBJ2-7): DTGVSQNPRHKITKRGQNVTFRCDPISEHNRLYWYRQTLGQGPEFLTYFQNEAQLEKSRLLSDRFSAERPKGSFSTLEIQRTEQGDSAMYLCASSLDRAAEQYFGPGTRLTVT.

There are a few counts of this clonotype. This chain's CDR3 is CASGPERETQYF. CDR3 nucleotide sequence: TGTGCCAGCGGCCCGGAGAGGGAGACCCAGTACTTC. V gene TRBV3-1 combines with J gene TRBJ2-5; no definite D call. This CDR3 is 12 amino acids long. With 8 bases removed from V and 5 bases from J, the gap between germline ends came to 12 bases. Germline V gives CDR1 LGHDT, CDR2 YNNKEL (reference sequence).

In this sample, this clonotype turned up many times. This chain uses TRBV12-3 or TRBV12-4 with TRBJ2-1, with D unclear. The CDR3 length is 11 residues. The V end lost 7 bases, the J end lost 8 bases, and 9 bases lay between the germline ends. Here the CDR3 reads CASTLLYEQFF. For the CDR3, the DNA is TGTGCCAGCACCTTGCTCTATGAGCAGTTCTTC.

This clonotype has at least ten counts. The junction differs from germline at one of its ends, possibly a read error. V is TRBV6-1 and J is TRBJ2-7; 9 positions match TRBD2. Germline CDR1 reads MNHNS; CDR2 reads SASEGT. The CDR3 consists of 15 residues. The CDR3 loop reads CANSVLAGDRYEQYF. The CDR3 region has the DNA TGTGCCAACAGTGTTTTAGCGGGAGATAGATACGAGCAGTACTTC.

This clonotype was recorded at least ten times. The chain combines TRBV29-1 with TRBJ2-1; D perhaps matches TRBD1 (7 bases). CDR1 and CDR2 (germline): SQVTM, ANQGSEA. This CDR3 spans 15 amino acids. V lost 5 bases and J 3 bases, leaving 17 bases between the germline ends. The CDR3 spells CSVLQGGWNYNEQFF. CDR3 sequence (DNA): TGCAGCGTTTTGCAGGGGGGATGGAACTACAATGAGCAGTTCTTC.

This clonotype was counted many times. The V gene is TRBV27, the J gene TRBJ1-5, with D unclear. The germline CDR1 and CDR2 sequences are MNHEY and SMNVEV (reference sequence). CDR3 length: 13 residues. The V end lost 5 bases, the J end lost 4 bases, and 9 bases lay between the germline ends. As DNA, the CDR3 is TGTGCCAGCAGTAGGGAATGGAATCAGCCCCAGCATTTT. Protein product: CASSREWNQPQHF.

Ten or more counts support this clonotype. The chain has TRBV11-1 and TRBJ2-1, with a tentative D call TRBD1 (5 bases). There are 15 residues in the CDR3. The V gene's germline CDR1 is SGHAT and CDR2 FQDESV (reference sequence). V lost 5 bases and J lost 8, with 19 bases in between. CDR3 region: CASSPRRGNPYEQFF. The CDR3 DNA is TGTGCCAGCAGCCCCCGAAGGGGTAATCCGTATGAGCAGTTCTTC.

This clonotype was detected only a few times. The chain recombines TRBV4-1 with TRBJ1-2; the match to TRBD1 covers 9 bases. The CDR3 runs 15 residues. V was pared by 0 bases and J by 5 bases, with 4 bases of the junction left unmatched. In germline, CDR1 is MGHRA, CDR2 YSYEKL. The CDR3 loop is CASSQDPGQGYGYTF. In DNA, the CDR3 is TGCGCCAGCAGCCAAGACCCGGGACAGGGTTATGGCTACACCTTC.